This T cell receptor (beta chain) stems from a study of blood T cells in healthy people across ages. Primed by a sample-barcoded 5' primer and a J-beta primer mix, a second PCR proceeded for roughly 7 to 11 cycles. TCRdb passed the 5' RACE reads through MiXCR, listing each CDR3 protein once. This table has some 1.5 million distinct CDR3 sequences, 28% appearing once. This clonotype was seen at least ten times. The sample taken for sequencing was blood. The source of this sequence is a woman in her twenties or thirties in good health.

CDR3: CASSFRVASYEQYF. The CDR3 nucleotides read TGTGCCAGCAGTTTCCGGGTTGCCTCCTACGAGCAGTACTTC. This chain links TRBV12-3 or TRBV12-4 with TRBJ2-7; no reliable D call. CDR3 length: 14 amino acids. Deletions cut 3 bases from V and 0 bases from J, with 9 bases between.